These 22 T cell receptor beta chains came from one sample sequenced in a study of blood T cells in healthy people across ages. The use of a sample-barcoded 5' primer and a J-beta primer mix characterized a second PCR of about 7 to 12 cycles. TCRdb ran MiXCR on the 5' RACE reads and lists one entry per CDR3 protein. The sample records about 1.4 million distinct CDR3 sequences, 59% being singletons. Sequencing used blood. Receptors originate from a man between 18 and 29 years old in good health.

The chain employs TRBV10-3 and TRBJ2-7, with D perhaps matching TRBD2 (6 bases). Deletions cut 8 bases from V and 3 bases from J, with 20 bases between. The CDR3 is made up of 15 amino acids. Germline V CDR1 and CDR2: ENHRY, SYGVKD. CDR3 nucleotides: TGTGCCATCTTCCTGACCGCAACGGGGGTCTACGAGCAGTACTTC. The encoded protein is CAIFLTATGVYEQYF.

This clonotype was found a few times. For the CDR3, the DNA is TGTGCCAGCATAAACGGACAGGGAGACTCCTACGAGCAGTACTTC. Translating it yields CASINGQGDSYEQYF. The rearrangement links TRBV25-1 to TRBJ2-7, with 8 nucleotides matching TRBD1. CDR3 length: 15 amino acids. V dropped 7 bases and J dropped 0; count of bases not matched to a gene: 8. The germline CDR1 and CDR2 sequences are MGHDK and SYGVNS.

This clonotype was picked up one time. J is TRBJ2-1 and V is TRBV7-9, with unresolved D. Trimming took 0 bases from V and 6 from J, leaving 9 bases between them. CDR1 SEHNR and CDR2 FQNEAQ come from the germline V gene (reference sequence). The CDR3 sequence is 14 residues long. CDR3 region: CASSLASNVNEQFF. The CDR3 nucleotides read TGTGCCAGCAGCTTAGCGTCTAACGTCAATGAGCAGTTCTTC.

The chain employs TRBV13 and TRBJ1-1; tentative D call: TRBD1 (6 bases). The CDR3 is 18 residues long. Trimming removed 2 bases at V and 5 bases at J, with 24 bases between. Germline lookup yields CDR1 PRHDT and CDR2 FYEKMQ (reference sequence). CDR3 sequence: CASSLMLRGAQGLTEAFF. CDR3 bases: TGTGCCAGCAGCTTAATGCTTCGGGGGGCGCAAGGGTTGACTGAAGCTTTCTTT.

This clonotype appeared a few times. V and J are TRBV28 and TRBJ2-7; 9 positions agree with TRBD1. This CDR3 contains 15 residues. Germline CDR1 and CDR2: MDHEN and SYDVKM. V lost 6 bases and J lost 2; bases outside the gene matches: 8. The CDR3 is CASRTGTGSTYEQYF. CDR3 DNA: TGTGCCAGCAGAACCGGGACAGGGTCTACCTACGAGCAGTACTTC.

This clonotype was recorded a few times. V gene TRBV25-1 combines with J gene TRBJ2-4; 7 bases are a match to TRBD2. From germline, CDR1 is MGHDK and CDR2 SYGVNS. The CDR3 runs to 15 residues. V shed 6 bases and J 6 bases; nucleotides not matched to a gene: 11. The CDR3 loop is CASSPPIGRVNIQYF. CDR3 coding DNA: TGTGCCAGCAGCCCACCGATAGGGAGGGTAAACATTCAGTACTTC.

This clonotype was recorded a few times. The chain couples TRBV29-1 to TRBJ2-3; D remains ambiguous. The length of the CDR3 is 13 residues. Germline V gives CDR1 SQVTM, CDR2 ANQGSEA. The V gene lost 0 bases and the J gene lost 5 bases, with 9 bases spanning the gap. DNA for the CDR3: TGCAGCGTTGAAGATCTAATGAGAGATACGCAGTATTTT. It specifies CSVEDLMRDTQYF.

This clonotype was seen a single time. The V call is TRBV12-3 or TRBV12-4, the J call TRBJ2-7; 7 bases agree with TRBD1. The CDR3 is 14 amino acids. J was trimmed by 5 bases and V by 6 bases; bases with no gene match: 10. CDR3 coding DNA: TGTGCCAGCAGACATGGGACAGAGCCTAACGAGCAGTACTTC. Protein product: CASRHGTEPNEQYF.

This chain links TRBV29-1 with TRBJ2-7; 11 nucleotides line up with TRBD1. The CDR3 is 15 amino acids. J lost 4 bases, V lost 4 bases, and 9 bases had no gene match. Germline V lookup: CDR1 SQVTM, CDR2 ANQGSEA. The CDR3 bases are TGCAGCGTTGGTCCCGGGACAGGGGGGCCTTACGAGCAGTACTTC. Residues: CSVGPGTGGPYEQYF.

The chain's CDR3 is CASSVAGTGVSGYTF. In DNA form, the CDR3 reads TGTGCCAGCAGCGTCGCCGGGACAGGGGTCTCTGGCTACACCTTC. The chain carries TRBV9 and TRBJ1-2, with 10 bases identical to TRBD1. Unmatched junction bases numbered 8, after V lost 2 bases and J lost 7 bases. Germline V gives CDR1 SGDLS, CDR2 YYNGEE. The CDR3 extends over 15 amino acids. The whole variable domain, remainder taken from reference TRBV9 and TRBJ1-2, is DSGVTQTPKHLITATGQRVTLRCSPRSGDLSVYWYQQSLDQGLQFLIQYYNGEERAKGNILERFSAQQFPDLHSELNLSSLELGDSALYFCASSVAGTGVSGYTFGSGTRLTVV.

This clonotype was seen more than once but under ten times. The J gene is TRBJ2-5, the V gene TRBV29-1; D not certain. V lost 5 bases to trimming and J lost 2 bases, with 9 bases between them. The CDR3 spans 12 residues. CDR1 SQVTM and CDR2 ANQGSEA come from the germline V gene. CDR3 sequence: CSVSPQQETQYF. CDR3 DNA: TGCAGCGTTTCCCCACAGCAAGAGACCCAGTACTTC.

The chain uses TRBV2 and TRBJ2-4; 7 bases are shared with TRBD2. Germline lookup yields CDR1 SNHLY and CDR2 FYNNEI. The length of the CDR3 is 11 residues. The CDR3 protein is CVGRAPNIQYF. CDR3 nucleotides: TGTGTGGGGAGGGCCCCAAACATTCAGTACTTC. Supplemented by reference TRBV2 and TRBJ2-4, the full variable domain reads EPEVTQTPSHQVTQMGQEVILRCVPISNHLYFYWYRQILGQKVEFLVSFYNNEISEKSEIFDDQFSVERPDGSNFTLKIRSTKLEDSAMYFCVGRAPNIQYFGAGTRLSVL.

This clonotype was picked up a small number of times. The chain employs TRBV7-6 and TRBJ2-7; D may be TRBD1 or TRBD2 (5 bases each). The CDR3 covers 15 residues. Germline lookup yields CDR1 SGHVS and CDR2 FNYEAQ. The V gene lost 5 bases and the J gene lost 6 bases, with 20 bases spanning the gap. CDR3 sequence (DNA): TGTGCCAGCAGCGCAACCGGGACCACCTCTCCCGAGCAGTACTTC. Amino acid sequence: CASSATGTTSPEQYF.

The chain uses TRBV5-5 and TRBJ2-1; 14 nucleotides match TRBD2. Germline V gene sequence: CDR1 SGHKS, CDR2 YYEKEE (reference sequence). This CDR3 is built from 16 residues. J was trimmed by 6 bases and V by 4 bases; bases with no gene match: 6. CDR3 sequence reads: CASSGGTSGGSNEQFF. The CDR3 coding sequence is TGTGCCAGCAGCGGGGGGACTAGCGGGGGATCCAATGAGCAGTTCTTC.

The rearrangement links TRBV27 to TRBJ2-5; D is perhaps TRBD1 (5 bases). The end of the DNA fits TRBJ2-4 better, so the J call may be wrong. CDR3 size: 16 residues. Germline V CDR1 and CDR2: MNHEY, SMNVEV (reference sequence). CDR3 sequence: CASSHYQGVAKNIQYF. DNA for the CDR3: TGTGCCAGCAGCCATTATCAAGGGGTAGCCAAAAACATTCAGTACTTC.

The genes are TRBV27 and TRBJ2-1, with 11 bases aligning to TRBD2. The CDR3 runs to 16 residues. Germline CDR1 is MNHEY and CDR2 is SMNVEV (reference sequence). Trimming removed 5 bases from V and 7 bases from J; junction bases left unmatched: 10. In DNA form, the CDR3 reads TGTGCCAGCAGTCCGATCGGACTAGCGGGTGAAAATGAGCAGTTCTTC. Amino acid sequence: CASSPIGLAGENEQFF.

V is TRBV4-3 and J is TRBJ2-5, with 10 bases aligning to TRBD2. From germline, CDR1 is LGHNA and CDR2 YSLEER. V shed 3 bases, J shed 3 bases, and the junction held 1 base outside the gene matches. CDR3 size: 14 residues. CDR3 in DNA: TGCGCCAGCAGCCAGGGACTAGCGAAAGAGACCCAGTACTTC. Amino acid sequence: CASSQGLAKETQYF.

The V gene is TRBV9, the J gene TRBJ1-6; D not resolved. V shed 3 bases and J shed 0 bases, with 13 bases lying between them. The CDR3 extends over 17 amino acids. Germline lookup yields CDR1 SGDLS and CDR2 YYNGEE. The CDR3 is CASSAHLKSSYNSPLHF. The DNA for the CDR3 is TGTGCCAGCAGCGCCCATTTGAAGAGCTCCTATAATTCACCCCTCCACTTT.

The V gene is TRBV4-1, the J gene TRBJ2-1; weak D call: TRBD1 (6 bases). The germline V gene encodes CDR1 MGHRA and CDR2 YSYEKL. The V end lost 5 bases, the J end lost 6 bases, and 11 bases lay between the germline ends. The CDR3 spans 13 residues. CDR3 residues: CASSETGPNEQFF. The CDR3 coding sequence is TGCGCCAGCAGCGAGACAGGTCCCAATGAGCAGTTCTTC.

This chain joins TRBV3-1 and TRBJ2-1, with 10 nucleotides matching TRBD2. The germline CDR1 and CDR2 sequences are LGHDT and YNNKEL (reference sequence). The V and J ends lost 5 bases and 13 bases, in that order; junction bases with no gene match: 8. The CDR3 has 13 amino acids. CDR3 in amino acids: CASSIKELAGQFF. The CDR3 nucleotides read TGTGCCAGCAGCATCAAGGAACTAGCGGGACAGTTCTTC.

V usage is TRBV4-1 and J usage is TRBJ2-3; D unclear. CDR1 and CDR2 (germline): MGHRA, YSYEKL. V was clipped by 1 base and J by 6 bases, with 11 bases between them. There are 14 residues in the CDR3. The DNA for the CDR3 is TGCGCCAGCAGCCAAGGCCTCGATTTGGATACGCAGTATTTT. It is translated as CASSQGLDLDTQYF.

The rearrangement uses TRBV20-1 and TRBJ2-3; D might be TRBD2 (6 bases). V lost 8 bases and J 4 bases, leaving 16 bases between the germline ends. The V gene's germline CDR1 is DFQATT and CDR2 SNEGSKA (reference sequence). The CDR3 runs 13 residues. The DNA of the CDR3 is TGCAGTTCTCCTGGCCCGGGGGCAGATACGCAGTATTTT. It translates to CSSPGPGADTQYF.